This entry lists 30 T cell receptor beta chains sequenced from one sample in a study of identifying expanded T cells in peripheral blood. TCRdb's table, derived via immunoSEQ multiplex PCR, lists solely in-frame clones and lacks some. This repertoire shows some 97,000 clones, over 80% found once; its top ten account for less than 7%. Material: blood. The receptors here all came from a person between 18 and 75 years old in good health.

This clone qualifies as medium-sized. The CDR3 DNA is TGTGCCAGCAGCATAAGAGGCCGCAATGAGCAGTTCTTC. Protein product: CASSIRGRNEQFF. This chain connects TRBV4-2 to TRBJ2-1; D remains unclear. This CDR3 comprises 13 residues. V lost 5 bases and J lost 6, with 11 bases in between. The V gene's germline CDR1 is LGHNA and CDR2 YNFKEQ.

This chain uses TRBV6-1 with TRBJ1-2; D is unclear. The CDR3 extends over 14 amino acids. From germline, CDR1 is MNHNS and CDR2 SASEGT. Trimming shortened V by 5 bases and J by 6 bases, and 16 bases separated the two germline ends. The CDR3 nucleotides are TGTGCCAGCAGTAAGGGAGGGAAGAGGGATGGCTACACCTTC. Amino acid sequence: CASSKGGKRDGYTF.

V gene TRBV12-5 combines with J gene TRBJ2-7; TRBD1 matches at 9 bases. In germline, CDR1 is LGHNT, CDR2 FRNRAP. The length of the CDR3 is 16 residues. Trimming took 1 base from V and 4 from J; bases not matched to a gene: 8. For the CDR3, the DNA is TGTGCTAGTGGTTTGGGAGGACAGGGGCTTTATTACGAGCAGTACTTC. Protein product: CASGLGGQGLYYEQYF.

This chain links TRBV29-1 with TRBJ2-1; TRBD1 or TRBD2 may be the D gene (5 bases each). CDR3 length equals 14 residues. CDR1 SQVTM and CDR2 ANQGSEA come from the germline V gene. CDR3 coding DNA: TGCAGTCATCGAGGGGCCAGCTCCTACAATGAGCAGTTCTTC. Translation: CSHRGASSYNEQFF.

This rearrangement joins TRBV19 to TRBJ1-5; no firm D call. The CDR3 has 13 residues. The V end was cut by 3 bases, the J end by 6 bases, with 9 bases between. Germline-derived CDR1 and CDR2 are LNHDA and SQIVND (reference sequence). Here the CDR3 reads CASSIRRLQPQHF. The CDR3 bases are TGTGCCAGTAGTATTCGGCGGCTTCAGCCCCAGCATTTT. The whole variable domain, remainder taken from reference TRBV19 and TRBJ1-5, is DGGITQSPKYLFRKEGQNVTLSCEQNLNHDAMYWYRQDPGQGLRLIYYSQIVNDFQKGDIAEGYSVSREKKESFPLTVTSAQKNPTAFYLCASSIRRLQPQHFGDGTRLSIL.

This chain connects TRBV19 to TRBJ2-1; the D gene is possibly TRBD1 (6 bases). The length of the CDR3 is 11 residues. The V gene's germline CDR1 is LNHDA and CDR2 SQIVND (reference sequence). Trimming left V 7 bases short and J 10 bases short, with 11 bases between. The CDR3 DNA reads TGTGCCAGTACAACAGGGCGCGAGCAGTTCTTC. The encoded protein is CASTTGREQFF.

V and J are TRBV7-9 and TRBJ1-2, with 10 bases aligning to TRBD1. Germline lookup yields CDR1 SEHNR and CDR2 FQNEAQ (reference sequence). Trimming cost V 1 base and J 6 bases; bases outside gene matches: 2. The CDR3 runs 14 residues. CDR3 region: CASSLGGTGDGYTF. The CDR3 DNA reads as TGTGCCAGCAGCTTAGGTGGGACAGGGGATGGCTACACCTTC. Looking up the rest from reference TRBV7-9 and TRBJ1-2 gives the full variable domain: DTGVSQNPRHKITKRGQNVTFRCDPISEHNRLYWYRQTLGQGPEFLTYFQNEAQLEKSRLLSDRFSAERPKGSFSTLEIQRTEQGDSAMYLCASSLGGTGDGYTFGSGTRLTVV.

The chain employs TRBV2 and TRBJ1-2, with no clear D. The germline CDR1 and CDR2 sequences are SNHLY and FYNNEI. The CDR3 loop spans 13 amino acids. V lost 3 bases and J 3 bases, leaving 8 bases between the germline ends. CDR3 coding DNA: TGTGCCAGCAGTGAGGACTGGGACTATGGCTACACCTTC. Translating it yields CASSEDWDYGYTF.

The rearrangement joins TRBV4-1 to TRBJ2-7; D possibly corresponds to TRBD1 (6 bases). CDR1 and CDR2 from the germline V gene are MGHRA and YSYEKL. V lost 4 bases to trimming and J lost 2 bases, with 18 bases between them. The CDR3 extends over 16 amino acids. The CDR3 here is CASSRNPGVGAYEQYF. The CDR3 bases are TGCGCCAGCAGCCGAAACCCAGGGGTAGGGGCCTACGAGCAGTACTTC.

The chain carries TRBV5-4 and TRBJ1-2, with a tentative D call TRBD1 (5 bases). Germline CDR1 reads SGHNT; CDR2 reads YYREEE (reference sequence). V lost 5 bases and J 5 bases, leaving 16 bases between the germline ends. The CDR3 sequence is 14 residues long. The CDR3 loop is CASRPTGTEYGYTF. The CDR3 DNA reads as TGTGCCAGCAGGCCGACCGGGACGGAATATGGCTACACCTTC.

The V and J genes are TRBV7-9 and TRBJ1-2; TRBD1 is a possible D gene (5 bases). The V end lost 1 base, the J end lost 4 bases, and 10 bases lay between the germline ends. The CDR3 sequence is 14 residues long. Germline V gene sequence: CDR1 SEHNR, CDR2 FQNEAQ (reference sequence). Written as DNA, the CDR3 is TGTGCCAGCAGCTTAGAGGCCAGGGCCTATGGCTACACCTTC. Translation: CASSLEARAYGYTF.

This chain uses TRBV5-1 with TRBJ2-2, with D tentatively TRBD1 (6 bases). This CDR3 is built from 17 residues. Trimming pared 0 bases from V and 7 bases from J, leaving 19 bases between. CDR1 is SGHRS, CDR2 YFSETQ, per germline. CDR3 nucleotides: TGCGCCAGCAGCTTGGGTTCCCCAATACAGGGTGACGGGGAGCTGTTTTTT. Encoded protein: CASSLGSPIQGDGELFF.

V gene TRBV25-1 combines with J gene TRBJ2-5, with 8 bases that match TRBD2. Per the germline V gene, CDR1 is MGHDK and CDR2 is SYGVNS. The length of the CDR3 is 12 residues. J gave up 4 bases and V 5 bases, and 0 bases lay outside the gene matches. CDR3 sequence: CASSLAGETQYF. CDR3 coding DNA: TGTGCCAGCAGTCTAGCGGGAGAGACCCAGTACTTC.

The rearrangement links TRBV27 to TRBJ1-1; D is uncertain. Between the trimmed V and J ends, which lost 2 bases and 0 bases, there was a span of 4 bases. From germline, CDR1 is MNHEY and CDR2 SMNVEV (reference sequence). The CDR3 is made up of 13 amino acids. The CDR3 loop reads CASSLQVNTEAFF. The CDR3 DNA follows: TGTGCCAGCAGTTTACAGGTGAACACTGAAGCTTTCTTT.

This sequence joins TRBV6-1 and TRBJ2-3, with D possibly matching TRBD1 (6 bases). V lost 3 bases, J lost 0 bases, and 10 bases lay in between. Germline assignment: CDR1 MNHNS and CDR2 SASEGT. The CDR3 length is 15 residues. CDR3 sequence: CASSDYRASTDTQYF. In nucleotides, the CDR3 is TGTGCCAGCAGTGATTACAGGGCTAGCACAGATACGCAGTATTTT.

This chain connects TRBV7-9 to TRBJ1-2; D is possibly TRBD1 (6 bases). Germline V lookup: CDR1 SEHNR, CDR2 FQNEAQ (reference sequence). This CDR3 region has 14 residues. V was pared by 1 base and J by 8 bases, with 14 bases between. CDR3 sequence: CASSLGAGAEGYTF. The CDR3 DNA reads TGTGCCAGCAGCTTAGGTGCAGGGGCGGAGGGCTACACCTTC.

The rearrangement joins TRBV21-1 to TRBJ1-1; the table assigns TRBD1, which was not confirmed against the DNA. TRBV21-1 is a pseudogene locus. The CDR3 runs 14 residues. CDR3 sequence: CASSRGTGITEAFF. CDR3 DNA: TGTGCCAGCAGCAGGGGGACAGGGATTACTGAAGCTTTCTTT.

This clone was detected once. The chain recombines TRBV9 with TRBJ1-3; D ambiguous. Between the trimmed V and J ends, which lost 3 bases and 4 bases, there was a span of 20 bases. Germline V CDR1 and CDR2: SGDLS, YYNGEE. The CDR3 contains 17 residues. CDR3 coding DNA: TGTGCCAGCAGCGCCCCCCCAGGCTCCCAACCCGGAAACACCATATATTTT. The encoded protein is CASSAPPGSQPGNTIYF.

This chain uses TRBV29-1 with TRBJ2-7, with TRBD1 matching 9 bases. Germline CDR1 and CDR2: SQVTM and ANQGSEA. The CDR3 is 13 residues long. The ends lost 4 bases at V and 5 bases at J; junction bases unmatched: 6. This CDR3 is CSVGPGDRDEQYF. The CDR3 nucleotides read TGCAGCGTTGGCCCTGGGGACAGGGACGAGCAGTACTTC.

The chain carries TRBV7-9 and TRBJ2-3, with D possibly being TRBD1 (6 bases). The CDR3 runs to 15 residues. CDR1 is SEHNR, CDR2 FQNEAQ, per germline (reference sequence). V dropped 7 bases and J dropped 0 bases, with 14 bases sitting between them. Here the CDR3 DNA reads TGTGCCAGCATCCGAGACAGGCCCAGCACAGATACGCAGTATTTT. Translating gives CASIRDRPSTDTQYF.

The chain has TRBV10-3 and TRBJ1-2; possibly TRBD1 for D (6 bases). V was pared by 3 bases and J by 2 bases, with 13 bases between. Per the germline V gene, CDR1 is ENHRY and CDR2 is SYGVKD. The CDR3 is made up of 15 amino acids. The CDR3: CAISDIGGVNYGYTF. DNA for the CDR3: TGTGCCATCAGTGACATAGGGGGTGTAAACTATGGCTACACCTTC.

The CDR3 reads CASSPGQHINSNQPQHF. The CDR3 DNA sequence: TGTGCCAGCAGTCCGGGACAGCACATCAATAGCAATCAGCCCCAGCATTTT. The V call is TRBV27, the J call TRBJ1-5; TRBD1 matches at 7 bases. Germline trimming cut 5 bases from V and 0 bases from J; bases unmatched to any gene: 10. Germline V CDR1 and CDR2: MNHEY, SMNVEV (reference sequence). This CDR3 is 17 amino acids long.

The rearrangement joins TRBV4-2 to TRBJ2-1; 10 bases fit TRBD2. The V and J ends lost 0 bases and 6 bases, in that order; junction bases with no gene match: 2. CDR1 and CDR2 from the germline V gene are LGHNA and YNFKEQ. The CDR3 has 15 amino acids. Written as DNA, the CDR3 is TGTGCCAGCAGCCAAGATCTAGCGGGAGCCAATGAGCAGTTCTTC. Its protein is CASSQDLAGANEQFF.

This chain connects TRBV7-9 to TRBJ1-2; D perhaps matches TRBD1 (5 bases). The ends were cut back, 1 base at V and 0 bases at J, with 15 bases in the middle. Looked up from germline, CDR1 is SEHNR and CDR2 is FQNEAQ (reference sequence). The CDR3 extends over 17 amino acids. This chain's CDR3 is CASSLGGGEGANYGYTF. CDR3 nucleotide sequence: TGTGCCAGCAGCTTAGGAGGAGGGGAGGGAGCTAACTATGGCTACACCTTC.

V and J are TRBV2 and TRBJ1-5; 7 bases map to TRBD1. CDR3 size: 15 residues. Trimming took 5 bases from V and 5 from J; bases not matched to a gene: 9. Germline V gene lookup returns CDR1 SNHLY and CDR2 FYNNEI. CDR3 loop: CASSFGQAQYQPQHF. In nucleotides, the CDR3 is TGTGCCAGCAGTTTCGGACAGGCCCAATATCAGCCCCAGCATTTT.

The chain employs TRBV28 and TRBJ2-7; 7 nucleotides align to TRBD1. The CDR3 covers 13 residues. The V gene's germline CDR1 is MDHEN and CDR2 SYDVKM. V lost 5 bases to trimming and J lost 2 bases; unmatched junction nucleotides: 3. Written as DNA, the CDR3 is TGTGCCAGCAGTCGGGACAGAACCTACGAGCAGTACTTC. Protein sequence: CASSRDRTYEQYF.

The chain uses TRBV2 and TRBJ1-1; no reliable D call. Trimming stripped 6 bases from V and 1 base from J, with 12 bases between. The CDR3 loop spans 14 amino acids. Germline V lookup: CDR1 SNHLY, CDR2 FYNNEI. The DNA for the CDR3 is TGTGCCAGCAGCCGCTCGTCGGGGAACACTGAAGCTTTCTTT. This translates into CASSRSSGNTEAFF.

The V call is TRBV19, the J call TRBJ1-1; unclear D gene. The CDR3 totals 13 residues. Trimming pared 2 bases from V and 5 bases from J, leaving 9 bases between. From germline, CDR1 is LNHDA and CDR2 SQIVND (reference sequence). DNA of the CDR3: TGTGCCAGTAGTATACGACGGGAGACTGAAGCTTTCTTT. Its protein product is CASSIRRETEAFF.

For the CDR3, the DNA is TGTGCCAGCAGCCTGGGAGGGGACGAAAAACTGTTTTTT. This sequence encodes CASSLGGDEKLFF. The chain has TRBV28 and TRBJ1-4; a weak D match, TRBD1 (5 bases). Germline CDR1 MDHEN, CDR2 SYDVKM. Trimming took 6 bases from V and 8 from J, leaving 13 bases between them. This CDR3 contains 13 residues.

J is TRBJ2-3 and V is TRBV6-1; no firm D call. This CDR3 is 14 amino acids long. Germline V gene lookup returns CDR1 MNHNS and CDR2 SASEGT. Trimming removed 3 bases from V and 11 bases from J, with 18 bases in between. This CDR3 reads CASSESTHWWLQYF. The CDR3 coding sequence is TGTGCCAGCAGTGAGTCCACCCATTGGTGGTTGCAGTATTTT.